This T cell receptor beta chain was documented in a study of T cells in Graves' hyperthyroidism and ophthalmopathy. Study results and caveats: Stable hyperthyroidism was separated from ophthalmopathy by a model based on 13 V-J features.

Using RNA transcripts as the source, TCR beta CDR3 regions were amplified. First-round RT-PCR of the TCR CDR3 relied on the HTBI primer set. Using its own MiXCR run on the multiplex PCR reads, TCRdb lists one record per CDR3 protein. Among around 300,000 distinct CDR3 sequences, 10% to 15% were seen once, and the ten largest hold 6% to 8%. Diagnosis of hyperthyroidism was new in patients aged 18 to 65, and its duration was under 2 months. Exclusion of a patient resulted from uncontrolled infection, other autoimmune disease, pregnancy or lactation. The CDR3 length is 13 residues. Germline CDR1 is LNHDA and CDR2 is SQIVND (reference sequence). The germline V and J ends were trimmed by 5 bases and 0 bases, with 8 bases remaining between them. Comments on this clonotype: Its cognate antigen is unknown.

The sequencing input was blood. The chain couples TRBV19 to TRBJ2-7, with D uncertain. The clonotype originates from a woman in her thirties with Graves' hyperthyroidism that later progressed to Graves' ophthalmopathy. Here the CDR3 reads CASSDHNSYEQYF. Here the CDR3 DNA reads TGTGCCAGTAGTGACCACAACTCCTACGAGCAGTACTTC.